This TCR beta chain comes out of a study of blood T cell repertoires in COVID-19. CDR1 and CDR2 from the germline V gene are MGHRA and YSYEKL. This CDR3 comprises 16 residues. V lost 1 base and J lost 0; bases outside the gene matches: 4. Measured with immunoSEQ multiplex PCR; TCRdb has only the in-frame clones, and not every one. The table lists around 99,000 clones, 84% of them singletons, with 4% to 5.5% in the top ten. There are a few counts of this clone. This receptor was obtained from a human donor in a cohort sampled during active COVID-19. The V call is TRBV4-1, the J call TRBJ2-7, with 9 bases fitting TRBD2. Input material: peripheral blood. CDR3 loop: CASSQGTSGYSYEQYF. As DNA, the CDR3 is TGCGCCAGCAGCCAAGGCACTAGCGGGTACTCCTACGAGCAGTACTTC.